This T cell receptor beta chain derives from a study of cytomegalovirus exposure and HLA in healthy donors. Study at large: In an earlier analysis, 90 million to 130 million unique TCR beta sequences were found from 200 million or so T cells. A preliminary data release comprised 80 million or so unique TCRs obtained from HLA-typed donors.

Use of 60 Vbeta and 13 Jbeta primers characterized the PCR. The assay was immunoSEQ multiplex PCR, and TCRdb's table has in-frame clones only and misses some. The sample includes some 120,000 clones, around 76% of them seen just once. Study-level results: Earlier analysis found most TCR beta V segments productive about 87% or about 30% of the time. Researchers left out some V segments, among them TRBV6-2 and TRBV6-3, as indistinguishable.

As to this clone: Its antigen remains unidentified.

The ends lost 6 bases at V and 4 bases at J; junction bases unmatched: 7. Germline V gene data show CDR1 as SGDLS and CDR2 as YYNGEE. The CDR3 has 14 amino acids. Sequenced sample: PBMCs. This clonotype was obtained from a woman in her forties in good health and CMV-seropositive. The rearrangement uses TRBV9 and TRBJ2-1, with 7 bases aligning to TRBD2. The CDR3 protein is CASNRASGYNEQFF. In nucleotides, the CDR3 is TGTGCCAGCAATCGGGCTAGCGGATACAATGAGCAGTTCTTC.